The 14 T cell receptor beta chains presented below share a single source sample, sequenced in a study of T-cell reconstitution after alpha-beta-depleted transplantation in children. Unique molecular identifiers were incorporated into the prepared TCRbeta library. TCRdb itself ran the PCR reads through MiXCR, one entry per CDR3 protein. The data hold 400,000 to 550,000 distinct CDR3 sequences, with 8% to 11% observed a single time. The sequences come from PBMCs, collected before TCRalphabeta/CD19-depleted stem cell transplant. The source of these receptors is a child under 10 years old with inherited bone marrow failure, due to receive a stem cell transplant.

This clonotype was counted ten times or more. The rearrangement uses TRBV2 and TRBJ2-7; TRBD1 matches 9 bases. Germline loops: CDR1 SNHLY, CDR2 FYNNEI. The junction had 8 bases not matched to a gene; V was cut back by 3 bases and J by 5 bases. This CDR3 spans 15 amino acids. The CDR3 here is CASSDFPGQGDEQYF. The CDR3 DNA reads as TGTGCCAGCAGTGATTTTCCGGGACAGGGTGACGAGCAGTACTTC.

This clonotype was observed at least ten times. CDR3 sequence reads: CASFRLAGVVTGELFF. CDR3 coding DNA: TGTGCCAGCTTTAGACTAGCGGGAGTAGTCACCGGGGAGCTGTTTTTT. The chain carries TRBV28 and TRBJ2-2, with TRBD2 matching 12 bases. V was clipped by 8 bases and J by 4 bases; unmatched bases: 8. The CDR3 is 16 residues long. Germline-derived CDR1 and CDR2 are MDHEN and SYDVKM. Together with reference TRBV28 and TRBJ2-2, the CDR3 gives the full variable domain: DVKVTQSSRYLVKRTGEKVFLECVQDMDHENMFWYRQDPGLGLRLIYFSYDVKMKEKGDIPEGYSVSREKKERFSLILESASTNQTSMYLCASFRLAGVVTGELFFGEGSRLTVL.

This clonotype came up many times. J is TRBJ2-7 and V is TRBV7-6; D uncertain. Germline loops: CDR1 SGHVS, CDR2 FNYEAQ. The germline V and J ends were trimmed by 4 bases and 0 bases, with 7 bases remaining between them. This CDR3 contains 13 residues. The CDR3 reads CASSYTASYEQYF. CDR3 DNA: TGTGCCAGCAGCTACACAGCCTCCTACGAGCAGTACTTC. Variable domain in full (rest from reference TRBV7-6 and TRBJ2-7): GAGVSQSPRYKVTKRGQDVALRCDPISGHVSLYWYRQALGQGPEFLTYFNYEAQQDKSGLPNDRFSAERPEGSISTLTIQRTEQRDSAMYRCASSYTASYEQYFGPGTRLTVT.

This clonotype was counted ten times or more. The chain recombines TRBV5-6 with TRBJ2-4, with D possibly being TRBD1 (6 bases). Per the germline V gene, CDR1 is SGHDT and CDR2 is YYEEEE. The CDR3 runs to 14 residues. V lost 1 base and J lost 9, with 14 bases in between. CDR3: CASSLSGGEGIQYF. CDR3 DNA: TGTGCCAGCAGCTTGAGTGGGGGCGAGGGCATTCAGTACTTC.

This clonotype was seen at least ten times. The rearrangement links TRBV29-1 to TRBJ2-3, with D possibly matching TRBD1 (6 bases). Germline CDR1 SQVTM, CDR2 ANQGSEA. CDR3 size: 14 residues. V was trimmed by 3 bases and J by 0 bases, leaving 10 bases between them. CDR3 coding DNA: TGCAGCGTTGAGTACAGGGCAAGCACAGATACGCAGTATTTT. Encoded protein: CSVEYRASTDTQYF.

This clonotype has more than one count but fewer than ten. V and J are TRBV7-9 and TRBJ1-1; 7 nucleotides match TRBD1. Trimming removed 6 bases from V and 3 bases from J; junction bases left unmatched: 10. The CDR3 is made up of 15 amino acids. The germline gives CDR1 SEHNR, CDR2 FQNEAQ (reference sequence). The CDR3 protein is CASRYRGDFDTEAFF. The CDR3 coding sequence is TGTGCCAGCAGGTACAGGGGCGACTTCGACACTGAAGCTTTCTTT.

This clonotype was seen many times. The CDR3: CASSVEAGLYEQYF. CDR3 nucleotides: TGTGCCAGCAGCGTAGAGGCAGGCCTCTACGAGCAGTACTTC. J is TRBJ2-7 and V is TRBV9; no reliable D call. The CDR3 has 14 amino acids. Trimming removed 0 bases at V and 3 bases at J, with 10 bases between. Looked up from germline, CDR1 is SGDLS and CDR2 is YYNGEE. Full variable domain (remainder filled in from reference TRBV9 and TRBJ2-7): DSGVTQTPKHLITATGQRVTLRCSPRSGDLSVYWYQQSLDQGLQFLIQYYNGEERAKGNILERFSAQQFPDLHSELNLSSLELGDSALYFCASSVEAGLYEQYFGPGTRLTVT.

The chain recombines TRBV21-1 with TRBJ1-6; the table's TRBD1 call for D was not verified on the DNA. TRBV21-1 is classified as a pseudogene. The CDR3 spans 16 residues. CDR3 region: CVSSGRQRGYNSPLHF. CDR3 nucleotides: TGTGTCAGCAGCGGTCGACAAAGGGGGTATAATTCACCCCTCCACTTT.

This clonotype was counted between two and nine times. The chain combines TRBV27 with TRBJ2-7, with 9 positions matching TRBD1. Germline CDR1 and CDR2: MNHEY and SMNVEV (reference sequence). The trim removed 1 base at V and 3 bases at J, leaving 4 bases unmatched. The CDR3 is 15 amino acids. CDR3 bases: TGTGCCAGCAGTTTATTGGGGACAGGGAACTACGAGCAGTACTTC. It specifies CASSLLGTGNYEQYF.

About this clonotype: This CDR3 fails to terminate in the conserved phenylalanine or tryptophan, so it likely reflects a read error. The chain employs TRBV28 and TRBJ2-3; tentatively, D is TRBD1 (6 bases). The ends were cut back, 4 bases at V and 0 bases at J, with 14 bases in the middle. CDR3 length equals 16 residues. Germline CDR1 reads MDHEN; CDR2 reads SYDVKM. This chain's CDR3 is CASSWAGTPSTDTQYL. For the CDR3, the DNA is TGTGCCAGCAGTTGGGCCGGGACACCAAGCACAGATACGCAGTATCTT.

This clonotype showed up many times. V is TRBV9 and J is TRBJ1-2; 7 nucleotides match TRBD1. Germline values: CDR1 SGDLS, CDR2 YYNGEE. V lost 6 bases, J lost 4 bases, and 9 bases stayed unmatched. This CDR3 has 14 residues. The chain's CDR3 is CASTRQGPSYGYTF. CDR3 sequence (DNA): TGTGCCAGCACCCGACAGGGCCCCAGCTATGGCTACACCTTC.

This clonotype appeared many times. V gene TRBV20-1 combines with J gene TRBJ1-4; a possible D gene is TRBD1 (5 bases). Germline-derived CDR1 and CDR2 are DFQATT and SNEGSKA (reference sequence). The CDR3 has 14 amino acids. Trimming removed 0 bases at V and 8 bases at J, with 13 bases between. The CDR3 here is CSAREGGAGEKLFF. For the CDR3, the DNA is TGCAGTGCTAGAGAAGGAGGGGCCGGGGAAAAACTGTTTTTT.

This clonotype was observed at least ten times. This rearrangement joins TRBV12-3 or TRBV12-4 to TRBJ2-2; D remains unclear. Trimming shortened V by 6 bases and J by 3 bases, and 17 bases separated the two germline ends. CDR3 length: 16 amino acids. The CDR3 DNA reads TGTGCCAGCAGCCCCGTCGGAAGGGCGGACACCGGGGAGCTGTTTTTT. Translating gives CASSPVGRADTGELFF.

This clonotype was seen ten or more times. CDR3: CASSMSGANNEQFF. The CDR3 DNA is TGCGCCAGCAGCATGAGCGGAGCCAACAATGAGCAGTTCTTC. The V call is TRBV5-1, the J call TRBJ2-1; possible D gene TRBD2, 5 bases. The germline CDR1 and CDR2 sequences are SGHRS and YFSETQ. V gave up 4 bases and J gave up 5 bases, with 13 bases separating them. The CDR3 contains 14 residues.